These T cell receptor beta chains were read from a single sample in a study of cytomegalovirus exposure and HLA in healthy donors. Sequenced by immunoSEQ multiplex PCR; TCRdb stores in-frame clones only, minus some. The sample has 150,000 to 200,000 clones. The material sequenced was PBMCs. These receptors came from a young woman in good health and CMV-seropositive. CDR3s include the opening cysteine and the closing phenylalanine or tryptophan. D genes are given only for firm matches.

j_call d_call v_call cdr3_aa
TRBJ2-1 NA TRBV7-6 CASSQGLPLREQFF
TRBJ1-4 NA TRBV4-1 CASSPEVDEKLFF
NA TRBD2 TRBV19 CASSRGLDGEQYF
TRBJ2-1 TRBD2 TRBV2 CASSEALAGEGESEQFF
TRBJ1-5 NA TRBV7-2 CASSSPGRNSNQPQHF
TRBJ2-5 TRBD2 TRBV19 CASSIAGGGETQYF
TRBJ2-7 NA TRBV7-3 CASSPAVGGAYEQYF
TRBJ2-7 NA TRBV5-1 CASSPMGLRALPYEQYF
TRBJ1-1 TRBD1 TRBV6-6 CASSYSGQGSTEAFF
TRBJ2-1 NA TRBV10-3 CAISDEAADEQFF
TRBJ1-2 NA TRBV27 CASSLRGRGWGYTF
TRBJ2-2 NA TRBV9 CASSVGVGGQGTGELFF
TRBJ1-4 NA TRBV6-6 CASTYGQARGEKLFF
TRBJ1-2 TRBD1 TRBV4-1 CASSQEEQGVYGYTF
TRBJ2-2 TRBD2 TRBV6-5 CASSGTSGGAGELFF
TRBJ2-7 TRBD1 TRBV5-1 CASKQGDEQYF
TRBJ2-7 NA TRBV2 CASSWDSGTRSYEQYF
TRBJ1-1 NA TRBV4-1 CASSQSGGRSNTEAFF
TRBJ1-1 NA TRBV18 CASSPAGNTEAFF
TRBJ1-6 NA TRBV11-3 CASSLGHIYNSPLHF
TRBJ1-2 NA TRBV25-1 CASSEIGEKNYGYTF
TRBJ1-1 NA TRBV6-1 CASSEGFPIVAFF
TRBJ1-1 NA TRBV9 CASSPVVVTEAFF
TRBJ1-1 TRBD1 TRBV2 CASSERTGNTEAFF
TRBJ1-5 NA TRBV2 CASSTEGNQPQHF
TRBJ2-7 TRBD2 TRBV10-2 CATNGPSGSGEQYF
TRBJ1-3 NA TRBV18 CASSPTWEVTGNTIYF
TRBJ2-1 TRBD2 TRBV29-1 CSAGTSGGSSYNEQFF
TRBJ2-7 TRBD1 TRBV7-2 CASSSLARGEQYF
TRBJ2-2 NA TRBV5-1 CASSVQNTGELFF
TRBJ1-3 NA TRBV19 CASSSRAGNTIYF
TRBJ2-7 TRBD1 TRBV14 CASSPDRGRYEQYF
TRBJ2-5 TRBD2 TRBV7-2 CASSSGLAGTETQYF
TRBJ1-5 NA TRBV28 CASSGGRSNQPQHF
TRBJ1-4 NA TRBV28 CASSRIRGANEKLFF
TRBJ2-7 NA TRBV13 CASSLGGYEQYF
TRBJ2-2 TRBD2 TRBV7-8 CASSFLIIPSGGDTGELFF
TRBJ2-2 TRBD2 TRBV5-1 CASGQVAGDHTGELFF
TRBJ1-1 NA TRBV5-1 CASSLLVENTEAFF
TRBJ2-7 NA TRBV9 CASSRGSRNEQYF
TRBJ2-6 TRBD1 TRBV5-1 CASSGGDRGRGSSGANVLTF
TRBJ1-6 NA TRBV4-3 CASSQGGDNSPLHF
TRBJ2-7 TRBD1 TRBV5-4 CASSLVAGGHEQYF
TRBJ1-1 NA TRBV7-9 CASSPHRGEIMNTEAFF
TRBJ2-5 NA TRBV5-5 CASSLQDWGDQYF
TRBJ1-2 TRBD1 TRBV6-1 CASSALGQGESYGYTF
TRBJ2-7 NA TRBV7-2 CASSLGQNEQYF
TRBJ1-1 NA TRBV9 CASSAQGRTEAFF
TRBJ2-7 NA TRBV13 CASSRGQRVYEQYF
TRBJ2-1 NA TRBV19 CASRGGVEQFF
TRBJ2-5 TRBD2 TRBV27 CASSLERGAWETQYF
TRBJ2-1 NA TRBV5-5 CASSSEPSSYNEQFF
TRBJ2-7 NA TRBV6-1 CASSERDWVPEQYF
TRBJ2-3 NA TRBV19 CASSTDHLQRRNTDTQYF
TRBJ1-1 TRBD1 TRBV7-8 CASSPKPGQVNTEAFF